These 18 T cell receptor beta chains originate from one sample sequenced in a study of cytomegalovirus exposure and HLA in healthy donors. The PCR contained 60 Vbeta and 13 Jbeta primers. Only in-frame clones appear in the TCRdb table, and some are missing; sequencing was by immunoSEQ multiplex PCR. The sample has fewer than 200,000 clones, 10% to 15% seen once. Material for sequencing was PBMCs. These receptors were obtained from a man aged 50 to 60 in good health and CMV-seropositive.

The chain joins TRBV4-1 to TRBJ2-1; tentatively, D is TRBD2 (6 bases). The CDR3 length is 15 residues. V lost 0 bases to trimming and J lost 3 bases, with 9 bases between them. Germline V gene lookup returns CDR1 MGHRA and CDR2 YSYEKL. The CDR3 is CASSQDRDFYNEQFF. DNA for the CDR3: TGCGCCAGCAGCCAAGATAGGGACTTCTACAATGAGCAGTTCTTC.

This sequence joins TRBV19 and TRBJ2-7, with a weak D call TRBD2 (5 bases). V lost 6 bases, J lost 0 bases, and 9 bases lay in between. CDR3 length: 13 amino acids. The germline gives CDR1 LNHDA, CDR2 SQIVND (reference sequence). CDR3 protein: CASRTGNSYEQYF. The CDR3 nucleotides are TGTGCCAGTAGGACGGGGAACTCCTACGAGCAGTACTTC. The full variable domain, its missing parts supplied by reference TRBV19 and TRBJ2-7, is DGGITQSPKYLFRKEGQNVTLSCEQNLNHDAMYWYRQDPGQGLRLIYYSQIVNDFQKGDIAEGYSVSREKKESFPLTVTSAQKNPTAFYLCASRTGNSYEQYFGPGTRLTVT.

This clone was seen only a few times. V usage is TRBV11-2 and J usage is TRBJ2-1, with TRBD1 identical over 11 bases. Trimming cost V 3 bases and J 8 bases; bases outside gene matches: 9. Germline assignment: CDR1 SGHAT and CDR2 FQNNGV. This CDR3 spans 16 amino acids. The CDR3 bases are TGTGCCAGCAGCTTGCACCGGGACAGGGGGTGGTATGAGCAGTTCTTC. This sequence encodes CASSLHRDRGWYEQFF.

This clone was found a few times. CDR3 nucleotides: TGCGCCAGCAGCCCTGGGGGGACGTACCAAGAGACCCAGTACTTC. It translates to CASSPGGTYQETQYF. The chain couples TRBV4-3 to TRBJ2-5; D might be TRBD2 (6 bases). Germline CDR1 reads LGHNA; CDR2 reads YSLEER. The CDR3 covers 15 residues. V was cut by 4 bases and J by 0 bases, with 12 bases left in between.

The genes are TRBV5-6 and TRBJ1-3; D unresolved. Trimming pared 4 bases from V and 3 bases from J, leaving 8 bases between. Germline V gene lookup returns CDR1 SGHDT and CDR2 YYEEEE. The CDR3 consists of 13 residues. The CDR3 sequence: CASSRELGNTIYF. The CDR3 DNA reads TGTGCCAGCAGCCGCGAGCTTGGAAACACCATATATTTT. The variable domain in full, completed from reference TRBV5-6 and TRBJ1-3, reads DAGVTQSPTHLIKTRGQQVTLRCSPKSGHDTVSWYQQALGQGPQFIFQYYEEEERQRGNFPDRFSGHQFPNYSSELNVNALLLGDSALYLCASSRELGNTIYFGEGSWLTVV.

This chain joins TRBV20-1 and TRBJ1-1; D not resolved. The V and J ends lost 3 bases and 7 bases respectively, with 6 bases between them. The CDR3 length is 10 residues. Germline CDR1 reads DFQATT; CDR2 reads SNEGSKA (reference sequence). The CDR3 DNA reads TGCAGTGCTAGCGACAATGAAGCTTTCTTT. Amino acid sequence: CSASDNEAFF.

This clone has more than one count but fewer than ten. The V call is TRBV7-2, the J call TRBJ2-5; 7 bases fit TRBD2. This CDR3 spans 16 amino acids. Germline V gene sequence: CDR1 SGHTA, CDR2 FQGNSA. The V and J ends lost 0 bases and 2 bases, in that order; junction bases with no gene match: 6. CDR3 loop: CASSLAPGGGQETQYF. The DNA of the CDR3 is TGTGCCAGCAGCTTAGCGCCGGGCGGGGGACAAGAGACCCAGTACTTC. Full variable domain (missing parts from reference TRBV7-2 and TRBJ2-5): GAGVSQSPSNKVTEKGKDVELRCDPISGHTALYWYRQSLGQGLEFLIYFQGNSAPDKSGLPSDRFSAERTGGSVSTLTIQRTQQEDSAVYLCASSLAPGGGQETQYFGPGTRLLVL.

V and J are TRBV5-5 and TRBJ2-7; D possibly corresponds to TRBD2 (6 bases). This CDR3 region has 16 residues. In germline, CDR1 is SGHKS, CDR2 YYEKEE (reference sequence). V was shortened by 4 bases and J by 0 bases, with 17 bases between the two germline ends. The CDR3, as DNA: TGTGCCAGCAGCCCCTCCTTAGCGGAAAGCTCCTACGAGCAGTACTTC. This gives the protein CASSPSLAESSYEQYF.

The genes are TRBV25-1 and TRBJ1-1; D might be TRBD1 (5 bases). This CDR3 region has 16 residues. V gave up 0 bases and J gave up 1 base, with 12 bases separating them. Germline V gene data show CDR1 as MGHDK and CDR2 as SYGVNS. The CDR3 sequence is CASSEYPRQGNTEAFF. The CDR3 DNA sequence: TGTGCCAGCAGTGAATACCCCCGGCAGGGGAACACTGAAGCTTTCTTT.

This clone has only a few counts. V usage is TRBV7-9 and J usage is TRBJ2-1; TRBD2 matches at 7 bases. Unmatched junction bases numbered 0, after V lost 4 bases and J lost 6 bases. The CDR3 totals 12 residues. Germline V lookup: CDR1 SEHNR, CDR2 FQNEAQ (reference sequence). The CDR3 DNA is TGTGCCAGCAGCTGGGAGGGCAATGAGCAGTTCTTC. Translating gives CASSWEGNEQFF.

Only a few counts were recorded for this clone. The chain joins TRBV6-6 to TRBJ2-6; 7 bases are a match to TRBD1. This CDR3 contains 16 residues. In germline, CDR1 is MNHNY, CDR2 SVGAGI (reference sequence). V was clipped by 6 bases and J by 3 bases; unmatched bases: 8. The CDR3 DNA reads as TGTGCCAGCAGGAGGACAGGTGAAGGTGGGGCCAACGTCCTGACTTTC. Its translation is CASRRTGEGGANVLTF.

This rearrangement joins TRBV6-5 to TRBJ1-5; 10 bases are shared with TRBD1. The junction had 2 bases not matched to a gene; V was cut back by 2 bases and J by 4 bases. CDR3 length equals 15 residues. Germline values: CDR1 MNHEY, CDR2 SVGAGI. The CDR3 protein is CASSYGQGENQPQHF. The CDR3 DNA reads TGTGCCAGCAGTTACGGACAGGGGGAAAATCAGCCCCAGCATTTT.

The CDR3 DNA reads as TGTGCCAGCAGCTTGGTTGGGGCCACAGATACGCAGTATTTT. Translation gives CASSLVGATDTQYF. This rearrangement joins TRBV5-8 to TRBJ2-3; maybe TRBD1 (5 bases). CDR1 and CDR2 from the germline V gene are SGHTS and YDEGEE. The CDR3 spans 14 residues. Between the trimmed V and J ends, which lost 0 bases and 2 bases, there was a span of 7 bases.

The chain recombines TRBV6-6 with TRBJ2-5; 9 bases line up with TRBD1. With the DNA end fitting TRBJ2-7 better, the J assignment may be wrong. The CDR3 runs to 14 residues. Germline-derived CDR1 and CDR2 are MNHNY and SVGAGI (reference sequence). The CDR3 here is CATKPGQGDYEQYF. CDR3 nucleotide sequence: TGTGCCACCAAACCGGGACAGGGAGATTACGAGCAGTACTTC.

This chain connects TRBV18 to TRBJ2-5, with D perhaps TRBD2 (6 bases). From germline, CDR1 is KGHSH and CDR2 LQKENI. The CDR3 totals 13 residues. The ends were cut back, 8 bases at V and 2 bases at J, with 12 bases in the middle. The CDR3: CASLGTVQETQYF. The CDR3 nucleotides read TGTGCCAGCCTCGGGACTGTACAAGAGACCCAGTACTTC.

This clone has just a few counts. The V call is TRBV15, the J call TRBJ2-3; weak D call: TRBD2 (7 bases). The V gene's germline CDR1 is LNHNV and CDR2 YYDKDF (reference sequence). Trimming shortened V by 2 bases and J by 3 bases, and 9 bases separated the two germline ends. The length of the CDR3 is 14 residues. Written as DNA, the CDR3 is TGTGCCACCAGCAGACGGGGGGCGACAGATACGCAGTATTTT. Amino acids: CATSRRGATDTQYF.

This clone was observed a few times. J is TRBJ1-3 and V is TRBV6-6, with D uncertain. The V end was cut by 2 bases, the J end by 3 bases, with 11 bases between. Germline V lookup: CDR1 MNHNY, CDR2 SVGAGI (reference sequence). The CDR3 loop spans 15 amino acids. The CDR3 coding sequence is TGTGCCAGCAGTTACGGGCAAGTGGATGGAAACACCATATATTTT. Amino acid sequence: CASSYGQVDGNTIYF.

The chain links TRBV6-5 to TRBJ2-5, with TRBD1 matching 8 bases. Germline CDR1 is MNHEY and CDR2 is SVGAGI. The CDR3 loop spans 13 amino acids. Trimming took 6 bases from V and 1 from J; bases not matched to a gene: 1. CDR3 in amino acids: CASRQGVQETQYF. In DNA, the CDR3 is TGTGCCAGCAGACAGGGGGTCCAAGAGACCCAGTACTTC.